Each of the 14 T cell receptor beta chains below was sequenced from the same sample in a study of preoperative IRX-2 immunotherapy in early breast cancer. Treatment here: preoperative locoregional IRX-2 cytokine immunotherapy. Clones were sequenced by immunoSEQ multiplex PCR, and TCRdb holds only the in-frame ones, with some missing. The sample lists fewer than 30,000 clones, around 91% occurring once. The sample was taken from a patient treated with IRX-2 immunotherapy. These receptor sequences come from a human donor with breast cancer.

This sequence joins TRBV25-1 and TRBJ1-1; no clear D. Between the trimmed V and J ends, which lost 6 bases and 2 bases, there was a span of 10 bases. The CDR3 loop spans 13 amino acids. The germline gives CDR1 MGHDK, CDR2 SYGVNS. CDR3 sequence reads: CASRLTGNTEAFF. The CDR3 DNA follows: TGTGCCAGCAGGTTGACGGGTAACACTGAAGCTTTCTTT.

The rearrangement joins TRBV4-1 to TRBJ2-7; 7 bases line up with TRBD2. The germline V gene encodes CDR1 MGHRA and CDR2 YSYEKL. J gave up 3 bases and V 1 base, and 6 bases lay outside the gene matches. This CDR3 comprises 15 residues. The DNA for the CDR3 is TGCGCCAGCAGCCAAGGTTGGGGACTAAGCTACGAGCAGTACTTC. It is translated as CASSQGWGLSYEQYF.

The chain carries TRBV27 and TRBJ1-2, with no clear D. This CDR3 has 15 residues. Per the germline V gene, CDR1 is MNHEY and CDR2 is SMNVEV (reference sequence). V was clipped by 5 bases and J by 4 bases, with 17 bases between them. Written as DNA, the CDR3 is TGTGCCAGCAGTCTCCGGGCCCCGAGTGGCTATGGCTACACCTTC. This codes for CASSLRAPSGYGYTF.

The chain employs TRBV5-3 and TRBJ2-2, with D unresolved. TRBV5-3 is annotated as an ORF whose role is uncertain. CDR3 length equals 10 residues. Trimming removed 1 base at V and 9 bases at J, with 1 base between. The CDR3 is CARSLRELFF. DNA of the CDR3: TGTGCCAGAAGCTTGAGGGAGCTGTTTTTT.

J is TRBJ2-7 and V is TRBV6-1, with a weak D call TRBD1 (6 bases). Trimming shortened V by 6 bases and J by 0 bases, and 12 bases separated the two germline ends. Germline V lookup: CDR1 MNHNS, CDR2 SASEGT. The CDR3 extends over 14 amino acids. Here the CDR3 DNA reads TGTGCCAGCAGGGGACACAGTCCCTCCTACGAGCAGTACTTC. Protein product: CASRGHSPSYEQYF.

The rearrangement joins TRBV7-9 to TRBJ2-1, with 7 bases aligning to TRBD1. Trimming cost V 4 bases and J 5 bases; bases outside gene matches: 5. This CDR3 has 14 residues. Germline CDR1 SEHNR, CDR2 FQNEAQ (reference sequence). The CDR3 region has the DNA TGTGCCAGCAGCTCTCGACAGGGAAACAATGAGCAGTTCTTC. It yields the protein CASSSRQGNNEQFF.

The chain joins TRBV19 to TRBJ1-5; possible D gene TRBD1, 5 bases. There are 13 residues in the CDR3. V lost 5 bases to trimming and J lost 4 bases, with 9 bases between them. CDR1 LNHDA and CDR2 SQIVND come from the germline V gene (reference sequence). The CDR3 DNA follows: TGTGCCAGTAGTCCGGGGGTTAATCAGCCCCAGCATTTT. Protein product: CASSPGVNQPQHF. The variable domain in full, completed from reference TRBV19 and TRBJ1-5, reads DGGITQSPKYLFRKEGQNVTLSCEQNLNHDAMYWYRQDPGQGLRLIYYSQIVNDFQKGDIAEGYSVSREKKESFPLTVTSAQKNPTAFYLCASSPGVNQPQHFGDGTRLSIL.

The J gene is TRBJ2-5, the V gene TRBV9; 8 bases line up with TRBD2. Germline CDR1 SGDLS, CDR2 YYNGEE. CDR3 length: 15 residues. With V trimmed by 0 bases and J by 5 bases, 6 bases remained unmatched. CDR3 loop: CASSVGGLDLETQYF. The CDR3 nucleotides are TGTGCCAGCAGCGTAGGGGGACTAGATTTGGAGACCCAGTACTTC.

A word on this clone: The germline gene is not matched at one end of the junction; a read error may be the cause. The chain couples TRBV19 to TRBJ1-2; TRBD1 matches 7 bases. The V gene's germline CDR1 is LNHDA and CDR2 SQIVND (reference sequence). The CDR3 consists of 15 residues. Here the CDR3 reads CASTQGWDSSYGYIF. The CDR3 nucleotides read TGTGCCAGTACCCAGGGCTGGGACAGTTCCTATGGCTACATCTTC.

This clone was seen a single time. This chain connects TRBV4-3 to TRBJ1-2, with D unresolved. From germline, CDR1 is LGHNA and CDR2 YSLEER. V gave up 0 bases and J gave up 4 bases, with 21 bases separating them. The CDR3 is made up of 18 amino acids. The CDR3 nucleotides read TGCGCCAGCAGCCAAGATCAATATCCCCTCGCAGGCACCTATGGCTACACCTTC. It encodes CASSQDQYPLAGTYGYTF.

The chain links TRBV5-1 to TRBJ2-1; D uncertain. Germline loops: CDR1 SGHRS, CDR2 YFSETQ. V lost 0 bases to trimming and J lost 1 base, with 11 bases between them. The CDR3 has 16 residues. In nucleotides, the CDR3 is TGCGCCAGCAGCTTGGGAGAGGCTGGGTCCTACAATGAGCAGTTCTTC. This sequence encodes CASSLGEAGSYNEQFF.

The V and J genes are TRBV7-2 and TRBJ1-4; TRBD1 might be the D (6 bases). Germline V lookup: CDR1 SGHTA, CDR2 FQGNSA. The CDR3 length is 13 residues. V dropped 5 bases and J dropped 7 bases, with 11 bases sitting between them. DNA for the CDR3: TGTGCCAGCAGCAGGGGGGGGACTGAAAAACTGTTTTTT. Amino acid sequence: CASSRGGTEKLFF.

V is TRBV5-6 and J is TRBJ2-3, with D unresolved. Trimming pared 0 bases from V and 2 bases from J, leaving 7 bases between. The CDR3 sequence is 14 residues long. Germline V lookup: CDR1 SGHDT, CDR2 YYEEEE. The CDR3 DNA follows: TGTGCCAGCAGCTTGGGTTCAGACACAGATACGCAGTATTTT. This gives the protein CASSLGSDTDTQYF.

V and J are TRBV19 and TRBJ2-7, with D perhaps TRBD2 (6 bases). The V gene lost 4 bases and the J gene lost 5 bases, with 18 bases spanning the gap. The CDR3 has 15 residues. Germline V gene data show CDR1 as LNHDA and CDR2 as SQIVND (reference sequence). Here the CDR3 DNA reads TGTGCCAGTAGTACCGGGACTCCTTCTCCTCACGAGCAGTACTTC. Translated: CASSTGTPSPHEQYF.